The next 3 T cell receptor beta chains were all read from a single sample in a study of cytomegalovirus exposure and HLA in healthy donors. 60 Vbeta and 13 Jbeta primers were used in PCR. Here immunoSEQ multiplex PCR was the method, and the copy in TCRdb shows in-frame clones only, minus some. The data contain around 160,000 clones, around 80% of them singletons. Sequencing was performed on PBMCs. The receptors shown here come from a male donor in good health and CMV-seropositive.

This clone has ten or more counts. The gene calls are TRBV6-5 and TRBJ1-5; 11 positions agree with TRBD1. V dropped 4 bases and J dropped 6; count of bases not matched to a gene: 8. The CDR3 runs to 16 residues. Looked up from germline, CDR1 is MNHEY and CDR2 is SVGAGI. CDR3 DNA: TGTGCCAGCAGTTCCATCCGGACAGGGGGCGGTCAGCCCCAGCATTTT. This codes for CASSSIRTGGGQPQHF.

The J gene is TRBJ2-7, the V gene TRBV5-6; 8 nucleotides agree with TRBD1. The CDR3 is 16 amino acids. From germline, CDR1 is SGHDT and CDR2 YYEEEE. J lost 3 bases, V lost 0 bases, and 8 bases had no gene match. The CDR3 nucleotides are TGTGCCAGCAGCTTGGATGCAGGGGGCGTCCTCTACGAGCAGTACTTC. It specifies CASSLDAGGVLYEQYF.

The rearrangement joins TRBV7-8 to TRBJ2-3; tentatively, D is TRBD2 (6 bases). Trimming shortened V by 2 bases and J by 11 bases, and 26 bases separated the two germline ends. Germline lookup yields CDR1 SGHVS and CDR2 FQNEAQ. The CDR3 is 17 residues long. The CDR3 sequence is CASSLHREAGSPRGQYF. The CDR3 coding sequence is TGTGCCAGCAGCTTACACCGGGAAGCGGGTAGCCCCCGGGGGCAGTATTTT. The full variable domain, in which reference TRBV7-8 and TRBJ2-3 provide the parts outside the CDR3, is GAGVSQSPRYKVAKRGQDVALRCDPISGHVSLFWYQQALGQGPEFLTYFQNEAQLDKSGLPSDRFFAERPEGSVSTLKIQRTQQEDSAVYLCASSLHREAGSPRGQYFGPGTRLTVL.